The clone carrying this T cell receptor beta chain has ten or more counts. The antigen remains unidentified. This sample is part of a study of CD8+CD57+ T cells in acquired aplastic anemia. Study background: Each DNA sample taken from sorted CD4+ and CD8+ cells came to approximately 3.2 ug on average. Study results and limitations: Controls and patients did not differ significantly in CD8+ Simpson's diversity. Sharing between patients and controls was observed for 25 to 30 CD8+ CDR3 sequences.

Trimming removed 4 bases from V and 0 bases from J; junction bases left unmatched: 8. This CDR3 is 16 amino acids long. Germline CDR1 reads ENHRY; CDR2 reads SYGVKD. TCR beta VDJ and CDR3 were profiled, and genomic DNA was the template. One entry per CDR3 protein, called by TCRdb with MiXCR from the reads. This repertoire shows around 500,000 distinct CDR3 sequences, around a third found once; its top ten account for around 0.82%. Patients picked for sequencing had shown CD8+CD57+ cell expansion detected by flow cytometry. The patients, all of them, had severe acquired aplastic anemia. Sequenced material: sorted CD4+, CD8+, or CD8+CD57+ T cells (not recorded which) from PBMCs. The TCR comes from a human donor with aplastic anemia. The gene calls are TRBV10-3 and TRBJ1-1, with TRBD1 matching over 7 bases. The CDR3 nucleotides are TGTGCCATCAGTGGAGAAGGGGGCCGCATGAACACTGAAGCTTTCTTT. Translated: CAISGEGGRMNTEAFF.